The T cell receptor (beta chain) described here comes from a study of CD8 T cells in ankylosing spondylitis. Preparation of TCR beta libraries was done by quantitative 5'-RACE with molecular barcodes. TCRdb recomputed calls from the 5' RACE reads with MiXCR, one row per CDR3 protein. There are 160,000 or so distinct CDR3 sequences in the sample; 9.8% occur only once, and roughly 16% lies in the top ten. Study outcomes and limitations: Several highly homologous variants made up a TCR beta motif that seemed to typify ankylosing spondylitis blood. Matched ankylosing spondylitis synovial fluid reportedly showed significant enrichment of disease-linked clones.

Concerning this clonotype: Its antigen is as yet unknown.

The CDR3 has 14 residues. CDR1 and CDR2 (germline): SEHNR, FQNEAQ (reference sequence). V dropped 5 bases and J dropped 0 bases, with 11 bases sitting between them. The sequenced sample was blood, either unsorted or a sorted T cell fraction (not recorded which). This clonotype was sampled from a female donor with ankylosing spondylitis or in good health (not recorded which). The chain recombines TRBV7-9 with TRBJ2-7; D is unclear. The CDR3, as DNA: TGTGCCAGCAGCCAGGACCTAAACTCCTACGAGCAGTACTTC. This sequence encodes CASSQDLNSYEQYF.